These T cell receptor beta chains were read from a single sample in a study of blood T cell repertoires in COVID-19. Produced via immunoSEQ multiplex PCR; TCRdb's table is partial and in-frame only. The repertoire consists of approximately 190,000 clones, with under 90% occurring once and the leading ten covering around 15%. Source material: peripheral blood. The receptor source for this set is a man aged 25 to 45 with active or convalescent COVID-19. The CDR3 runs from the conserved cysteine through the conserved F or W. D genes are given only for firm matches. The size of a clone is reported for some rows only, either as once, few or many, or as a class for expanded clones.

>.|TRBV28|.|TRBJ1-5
TGTGCCAGCAGTTTATCTATCGGGGTATCCCAGCCCCAGCATTTT
CASSLSIGVSQPQHF
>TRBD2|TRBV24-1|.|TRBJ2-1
TGTGCCACAAGCCCAACCGGGACTAGCTACGATGAGCAGTTCTTC
CATSPTGTSYDEQFF
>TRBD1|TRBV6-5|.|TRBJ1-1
TGTGCCAGCAGTTGGACAGGGATCGGCACTGAAGCTTTCTTT
CASSWTGIGTEAFF
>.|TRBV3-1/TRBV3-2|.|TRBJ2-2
TGTGCCAGCAGCCGCGTGAACACCGGGGAGCTGTTTTTT
CASSRVNTGELFF
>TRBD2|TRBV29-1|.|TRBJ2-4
TGCAGCGTAGAAGGAAAAACTAGCGGGTCGACCAAAAACATTCAGTACTTC
CSVEGKTSGSTKNIQYF
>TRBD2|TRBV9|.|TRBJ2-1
TGTGCCAGCAGCGTAGATGCGGGGGGGCTGGATGAGCAGTTCTTC
CASSVDAGGLDEQFF
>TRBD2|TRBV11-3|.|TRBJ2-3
TGTGCCAGCAGCAGCCGACTAGCTGGCACAGATACGCAGTATTTT
CASSSRLAGTDTQYF
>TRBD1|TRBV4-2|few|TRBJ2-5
TGTGCCAGCAGCGGTGGGACAGGTCAAGAGACCCAGTACTTC
CASSGGTGQETQYF
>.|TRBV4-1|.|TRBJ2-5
TGCGCCAGCAGCCCGGGGGGCTTCGAGGGGACCCAGTACTTC
CASSPGGFEGTQYF
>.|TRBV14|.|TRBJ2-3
TGTGCCAGCAGCCAAAAAGGAGGCCTTGGCACAGATACGCAGTATTTT
CASSQKGGLGTDTQYF
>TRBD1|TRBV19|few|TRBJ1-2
TGTGCCAGTAGCCCGGGACAGGGAAACTATGGCTACACCTTC
CASSPGQGNYGYTF
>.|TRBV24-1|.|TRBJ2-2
TGTGCCACCATAGAGCCCCTCACCGGGGAGCTGTTTTTT
CATIEPLTGELFF
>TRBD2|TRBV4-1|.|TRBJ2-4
TGCGCCAGCAGCCGAGAGAGCCTAGCGGGAGTAATGGCCAAAAACATTCAGTACTTC
CASSRESLAGVMAKNIQYF
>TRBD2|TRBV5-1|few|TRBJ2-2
TGCGCCAGCAGCCAAGGACTAGCGGGAGCCGGGGAGCTGTTTTTT
CASSQGLAGAGELFF
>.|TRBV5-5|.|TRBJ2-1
TGTGCCAGCAGCTTGGCCGCGCGGGAATACAATGAGCAGTTCTTC
CASSLAAREYNEQFF
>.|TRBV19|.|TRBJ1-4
TGTGCCAGTAATCTACGAACAGGGAGCGCTAATGAAAAACTGTTTTTT
CASNLRTGSANEKLFF
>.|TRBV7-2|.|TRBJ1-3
TGTGCCAGCAGCTTAGACATGGGACTTGGAAACACCATATATTTT
CASSLDMGLGNTIYF
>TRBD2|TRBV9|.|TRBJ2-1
TGTGCCAGCGCTAATGGACTAGCGGACAATGAGCAGTTCTTC
CASANGLADNEQFF
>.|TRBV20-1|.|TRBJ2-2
TGCAGTGCTAGTAAAGGGGGGAACACCGGGGAGCTGTTTTTT
CSASKGGNTGELFF
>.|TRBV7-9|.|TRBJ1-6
TGTGCCAGCAGCTTAGACAGCTCCTATAATTCACCCCTCCACTTT
CASSLDSSYNSPLHF
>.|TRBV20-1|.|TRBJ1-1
TGCAGTGCTCCTGGGGCAGGTGAAGCTTTCTTT
CSAPGAGEAFF
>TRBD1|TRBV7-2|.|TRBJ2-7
TGTGCCAGCAGCTCCGGGACAGGTGGGGGATACTCCTACGAGCAGTACTTC
CASSSGTGGGYSYEQYF
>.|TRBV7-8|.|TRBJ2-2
TGTGCCAGCAGCTTAGCCCCGACCGGGGAGCTGTTTTTT
CASSLAPTGELFF
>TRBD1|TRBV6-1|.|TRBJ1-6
TGTGCCAGCAGTGACGAAGTACGGACAGGCCTAAAGTCACCCCTCCACTTT
CASSDEVRTGLKSPLHF
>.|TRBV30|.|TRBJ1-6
TGTGCCTGGATGGGCCTAAGCTCCTATAATTCACCCCTCCACTTT
CAWMGLSSYNSPLHF
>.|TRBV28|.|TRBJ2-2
TGTGCCAGCAGTTTCGGGGGAAACACCGGGGAGCTGTTTTTT
CASSFGGNTGELFF
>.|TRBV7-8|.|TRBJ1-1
TGTGCCAGCAGCTTAATGTCCCGGGGAAACACTGAAGCTTTCTTT
CASSLMSRGNTEAFF
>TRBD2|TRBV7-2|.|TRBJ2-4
TGTGCCAGCAGCTTAGTGGCTAGCGGGTACATTCAGTACTTC
CASSLVASGYIQYF
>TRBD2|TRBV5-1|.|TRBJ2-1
TGCGCCAGCAGCTATTCCCTAGCGGGAGGGAACAATGAGCAGTTCTTC
CASSYSLAGGNNEQFF
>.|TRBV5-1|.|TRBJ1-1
TGCGCCAGCAGCTCCTTGAGTGGGAACACTGAAGCTTTCTTT
CASSSLSGNTEAFF
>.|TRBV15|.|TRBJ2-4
TGTGCCACCAGCAGAGATCTAGCCAAAAACATTCAGTACTTC
CATSRDLAKNIQYF
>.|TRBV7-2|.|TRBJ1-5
TGTGCCAGCAGCTCTTGGGCTTCCCAGCCCCAGCATTTT
CASSSWASQPQHF
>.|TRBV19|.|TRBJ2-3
TGTGCCAGTAGTGTCTGGCGGCCAGGGGCAGATACGCAGTATTTT
CASSVWRPGADTQYF
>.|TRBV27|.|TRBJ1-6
TGTGCCAGCAGTACTATTGATTCACCCCTCCACTTT
CASSTIDSPLHF
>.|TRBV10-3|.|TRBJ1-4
TGTGCCACCTGGACAATCGGACAGGAAAAACTGTTTTTT
CATWTIGQEKLFF
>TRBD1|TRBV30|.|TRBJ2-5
TGTGCCTGGAAGGCCCCGTCCCGGGACAGGCAGGAGACCCAGTACTTC
CAWKAPSRDRQETQYF
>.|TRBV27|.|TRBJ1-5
TGTGCCAGCAGTTTATCAGGGGGTAATCAGCCCCAGCATTTT
CASSLSGGNQPQHF
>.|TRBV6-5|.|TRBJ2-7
TGTGCCAGCAGAGGGGGGGGGTCCGCCTACGAGCAGTACTTC
CASRGGGSAYEQYF
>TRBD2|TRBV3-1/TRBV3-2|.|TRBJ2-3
TGTGCCAGCAGCCAAGATAGAACTAGCGGGGGGACAGATACGCAGTATTTT
CASSQDRTSGGTDTQYF
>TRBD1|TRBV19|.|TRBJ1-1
TGTGCCAGTAGTCGGACAGGGGGCACTGAAGCTTTCTTT
CASSRTGGTEAFF
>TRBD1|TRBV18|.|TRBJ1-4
TGTGCCAGCTCACTTCGACAGGGTGATTCTAATGAAAAACTGTTTTTT
CASSLRQGDSNEKLFF
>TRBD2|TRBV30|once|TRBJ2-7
TGTGCCTGGAGTGGCAAAACAGGGTGGAGTCCCGGGACTAGCGCCTTC
CAWSGKTGWSPGTSAF
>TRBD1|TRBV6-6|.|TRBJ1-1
TGTGCCAGCAGGTCGACAGGGGACGCTGAAGCTTTCTTT
CASRSTGDAEAFF
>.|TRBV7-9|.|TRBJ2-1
TGTGCCACGCAGGCACTCTCCTACAATGAGCAGTTCTTC
CATQALSYNEQFF
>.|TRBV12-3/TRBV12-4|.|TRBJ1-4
TGTGCCACGTTAGGGGCCACTAATGAAAAACTGTTTTTT
CATLGATNEKLFF
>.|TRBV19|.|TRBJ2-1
TGTGCCAGTGGTCAGGGCTCTGCAAATGAGCAGTTCTTC
CASGQGSANEQFF
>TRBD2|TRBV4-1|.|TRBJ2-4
TGCGCCAGCAGCCCGGGACTAGCGGGGGGGCTAGCCAAAAACATTCAGTACTTC
CASSPGLAGGLAKNIQYF
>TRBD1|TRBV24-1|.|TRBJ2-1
TGTGCCACCAGTGATCGAACCTCGGGGACAGGGGACCGACTGGGGGGCAATGAGCAGTTCTTC
CATSDRTSGTGDRLGGNEQFF
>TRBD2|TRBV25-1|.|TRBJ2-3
TGTGCCAGCAGTGGTGGGACTAGCGGGGCGACAGATACGCAGTATTTT
CASSGGTSGATDTQYF
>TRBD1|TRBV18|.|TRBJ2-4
TGTGCCAGCTCAGGCGGGACAGGGCAAAACATTCAGTACTTC
CASSGGTGQNIQYF
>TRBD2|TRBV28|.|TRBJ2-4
TGTGCCAGCAGTTTAGCGGGGGGCTCCCTTGGGAACATTCAGTACTTC
CASSLAGGSLGNIQYF
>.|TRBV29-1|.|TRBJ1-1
TGCAGCGTTGAGGTTACCGGAGGCACTGAAGCTTTCTTT
CSVEVTGGTEAFF
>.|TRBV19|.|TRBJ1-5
TGTGCCAGTAGTCCTCTGGACACTTTTCAGCCCCAGCATTTT
CASSPLDTFQPQHF
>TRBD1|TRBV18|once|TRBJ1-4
TGTGCCAGCTCACCACAACAGGGGCTCCTCGGGGATGAAAAACTGTTTTTT
CASSPQQGLLGDEKLFF
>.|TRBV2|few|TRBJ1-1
TGTGCCAGCAGTTCCATACAGGGAGGGAACGGTGAAGCTTTCTTT
CASSSIQGGNGEAFF
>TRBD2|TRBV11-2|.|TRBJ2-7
TGTGCCAGCAGCTTCATCTGTAGCGGGAGTTCCTACGAGCAGTACTTC
CASSFICSGSSYEQYF
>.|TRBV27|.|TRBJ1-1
TGTGCCAGCAGTTTATCGATGGGGAGCGCTGAAGCTTTCTTT
CASSLSMGSAEAFF
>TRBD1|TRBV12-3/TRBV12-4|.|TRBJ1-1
TGTGCCAGCAGTTCGGACAGGAGGAGCGAAGCTTTCTTT
CASSSDRRSEAFF